This T cell receptor (beta chain) was documented in a study of CD8+ T cells in alopecia areata. Sequencing used cDNA as its template, made by extracting RNA and reverse transcribing it. Libraries were prepared by immunoSEQ multiplex PCR; TCRdb keeps only in-frame clonotypes and omits some of them. The sample shows about 120,000 clones, 47% of them seen only once. V lost 1 base, J lost 2 bases, and 10 bases stayed unmatched. The CDR3 is 16 amino acids. The germline V gene encodes CDR1 SQVTM and CDR2 ANQGSEA. The clonotype comes from a human donor with alopecia areata. The chain recombines TRBV29-1 with TRBJ2-5; 7 bases agree with TRBD1. Sequenced material: NKG2D-low CD8+ T cells sorted from blood. CDR3 bases: TGCAGCGTTGAAGGGGGTCCGGGACAGTTTCAAGAGACCCAGTACTTC. It codes for CSVEGGPGQFQETQYF.